The present entry profiles one TCR beta chain with its context. The data belong to a study of blood T cell repertoires in COVID-19. Whole-study context: Samples taken during acute and convalescent COVID-19 were collected in the United States, Italy and Spain. PBMCs, B-cell-depleted T cells, or T cells provided the cDNA or gDNA that made up the material.

V shed 3 bases and J shed 3 bases, with 9 bases lying between them. The length of the CDR3 is 14 residues. The V gene's germline CDR1 is SGHNT and CDR2 YENEEA. In the original analysis: For nucleated cells, counts were estimated from reference gene primer amplification. TCRdb's table, derived via immunoSEQ multiplex PCR, lists solely in-frame clones and lacks some. D and trimming come from the DNA, and the V and J calls and clone size come from that table. The table has over 100,000 clones, around nine tenths seen once. This chain joins TRBV11-3 and TRBJ2-1; D is unresolved. The receptor comes from a man aged 50-59 years with active or convalescent COVID-19. Material for sequencing was peripheral blood. The CDR3 sequence: CASSFGGSYNEQFF. The CDR3 nucleotides are TGTGCCAGCAGCTTTGGTGGTAGCTACAATGAGCAGTTCTTC. Full variable domain (rest looked up from reference TRBV11-3 and TRBJ2-1): EAGVVQSPRYKIIEKKQPVAFWCNPISGHNTLYWYLQNLGQGPELLIRYENEEAVDDSQLPKDRFSAERLKGVDSTLKIQPAELGDSAVYLCASSFGGSYNEQFFGPGTRLTVL.